A single sample is the source of the 14 T cell receptor beta chains below, sequenced in a study of OX40 agonist ivuxolimab in advanced cancers. Some clones are missing from TCRdb's copy, which holds only in-frame ones; the method was immunoSEQ multiplex PCR. This table holds 71,000 or so clones, 70% to 90% found once. The starting material was CD4+ or CD8+ T cells sorted from blood, obtained in a trial of the OX40 agonist ivuxolimab. The receptors derive from an adult with an advanced solid tumor such as melanoma, head and neck, liver or kidney cancer.

The chain combines TRBV19 with TRBJ2-6, with D tentatively TRBD1 (5 bases). The V end lost 5 bases, the J end lost 2 bases, and 10 bases lay between the germline ends. Germline V gives CDR1 LNHDA, CDR2 SQIVND (reference sequence). CDR3 length equals 15 residues. The DNA for the CDR3 is TGTGCCAGTAGTGGCAGGGTCCCTGGGGCCAACGTCCTGACTTTC. Residues: CASSGRVPGANVLTF.

A few counts support this clone. The CDR3 DNA follows: TGTGCCAGCAGCTTAACTAGGGGAGGGTACAATGAGCAGTTCTTC. It encodes CASSLTRGGYNEQFF. The chain couples TRBV11-2 to TRBJ2-1; 7 bases match TRBD2. The CDR3 sequence is 15 residues long. From germline, CDR1 is SGHAT and CDR2 FQNNGV. V was clipped by 2 bases and J by 4 bases; unmatched bases: 5.

The chain couples TRBV14 to TRBJ1-2, with unresolved D. The CDR3 totals 13 residues. V dropped 1 base and J dropped 0 bases, with 3 bases sitting between them. Per germline, CDR1 SGHDN and CDR2 FVKESK. CDR3 sequence reads: CASSQGANYGYTF. In nucleotides, the CDR3 is TGTGCCAGCAGCCAAGGGGCTAACTATGGCTACACCTTC.

V is TRBV29-1 and J is TRBJ2-6; TRBD1 is a possible D gene (6 bases). V was clipped by 7 bases and J by 0 bases, with 10 bases between them. The CDR3 runs to 14 residues. Germline V gives CDR1 SQVTM, CDR2 ANQGSEA. Here the CDR3 DNA reads TGCAGCGCCTCGGACAGCTCTGGGGCCAACGTCCTGACTTTC. It yields the protein CSASDSSGANVLTF.

The J gene is TRBJ2-5, the V gene TRBV18; D uncertain. Trimming removed 6 bases from V and 2 bases from J, with 10 bases in between. In germline, CDR1 is KGHSH, CDR2 LQKENI. The CDR3 is 13 residues long. CDR3 region: CASSSLQQETQYF. CDR3 DNA sequence: TGTGCCAGCTCGAGCTTACAGCAAGAGACCCAGTACTTC.

In nucleotides, the CDR3 is TGTGCCAGCAGCTTAAAACGGAACACCGGGGAGCTGTTTTTT. Translated: CASSLKRNTGELFF. V and J are TRBV7-3 and TRBJ2-2; D not certain. The CDR3 is 14 residues long. Germline CDR1 is SGHTA and CDR2 is FQGTGA. With 1 base removed from V and 1 base from J, the gap between germline ends came to 4 bases.

This chain connects TRBV7-9 to TRBJ2-3, with D unresolved. This CDR3 has 14 amino acids. With 6 bases removed from V and 0 bases from J, the gap between germline ends came to 10 bases. Per the germline V gene, CDR1 is SEHNR and CDR2 is FQNEAQ (reference sequence). CDR3 loop: CASSPGLSTDTQYF. CDR3 nucleotides: TGTGCCAGCAGTCCGGGCTTGAGCACAGATACGCAGTATTTT.

The J gene is TRBJ2-7, the V gene TRBV20-1; the D is unclear. In germline, CDR1 is DFQATT, CDR2 SNEGSKA (reference sequence). The CDR3 covers 11 residues. Between the trimmed V and J ends, which lost 3 bases and 5 bases, there was a span of 8 bases. CDR3 DNA: TGCAGTGCTAGCCCCGATCACGAGCAGTACTTC. This codes for CSASPDHEQYF.

The J gene is TRBJ2-6, the V gene TRBV6-6; the D is unclear. Germline V gene sequence: CDR1 MNHNY, CDR2 SVGAGI (reference sequence). The CDR3 runs to 14 residues. V was pared by 7 bases and J by 0 bases, with 7 bases between. The CDR3 coding sequence is TGTGCCAGCACCCGGATCTCTGGGGCCAACGTCCTGACTTTC. It specifies CASTRISGANVLTF.

The chain couples TRBV28 to TRBJ2-7, with 7 bases that match TRBD1. Germline assignment: CDR1 MDHEN and CDR2 SYDVKM. The V gene end was trimmed by 6 bases and the J gene end by 0 bases; junction bases not matched to a gene: 8. There are 15 residues in the CDR3. Here the CDR3 reads CASSLGGQSSYEQYF. CDR3 bases: TGTGCCAGCAGCCTAGGGGGACAGAGCTCCTACGAGCAGTACTTC.

The rearrangement joins TRBV4-2 to TRBJ1-2; D is perhaps TRBD1 (6 bases). Germline values: CDR1 LGHNA, CDR2 YNFKEQ. V lost 4 bases and J lost 0, with 12 bases in between. The length of the CDR3 is 15 residues. The CDR3 DNA is TGTGCCAGCAGCCGTGGACAGAGACCTAACTATGGCTACACCTTC. It translates to CASSRGQRPNYGYTF.

The CDR3 DNA reads as TGTGCCAGCAGACCATATAAACAGGGGAAGTACGAGCAGTACTTC. Residues: CASRPYKQGKYEQYF. The chain carries TRBV6-1 and TRBJ2-7; 7 positions agree with TRBD1. This CDR3 has 15 amino acids. V was pared by 6 bases and J by 4 bases, with 12 bases of the junction left unmatched. CDR1 is MNHNS and CDR2 is SASEGT in the germline V gene.

The chain is built from TRBV5-5 and TRBJ2-6, with D perhaps matching TRBD2 (5 bases). In germline, CDR1 is SGHKS, CDR2 YYEKEE (reference sequence). This CDR3 is built from 17 residues. Trimming took off 4 bases at V and 0 bases at J, with 14 bases between the two ends. CDR3 bases: TGTGCCAGCAGCCCCCGGAGGCCGGGCTCTGGGGCCAACGTCCTGACTTTC. This translates into CASSPRRPGSGANVLTF.

Only a few counts were recorded for this clone. The chain links TRBV30 to TRBJ2-5, with D possibly being TRBD1 or TRBD2 (5 bases each). Between the trimmed V and J ends, which lost 0 bases and 2 bases, there was a span of 13 bases. Germline CDR1 is GTSNPN and CDR2 is SVGIG (reference sequence). This CDR3 comprises 15 residues. CDR3 region: CAWSVPGTHQETQYF. In DNA, the CDR3 is TGTGCCTGGAGTGTACCAGGGACGCATCAAGAGACCCAGTACTTC.